What follows describes a single TCR beta chain. This sample is drawn from a study of blood T cell repertoires in COVID-19. Germline loops: CDR1 SGHTA, CDR2 FQGTGA. Unmatched junction bases numbered 13, after V lost 5 bases and J lost 4 bases. This CDR3 contains 16 residues. Under the authors' procedure: From reference gene primer amplification, estimates of nucleated cell counts were derived. Method: immunoSEQ multiplex PCR; TCRdb's copy keeps in-frame clones and lacks some. V and J calls and clone size come straight from that table; D and trimming were deduced from the DNA. The data contain approximately 200,000 clones, roughly 94% of them singletons.

The chain employs TRBV7-3 and TRBJ1-1; 7 nucleotides agree with TRBD1. This sequence was found in a man aged 25-45 years with COVID-19, enrolled during active disease. Material: peripheral blood. For the CDR3, the DNA is TGTGCCAGCAGCCCAGGGCCCCTACAGGGGTCCACTGAAGCTTTCTTT. Residues: CASSPGPLQGSTEAFF.